The entry below describes one T cell receptor (beta chain). These data are taken from a study of blood T cell repertoires in COVID-19. Study as a whole: PBMCs, B-cell-depleted T cells, or T cells were the source of the cDNA or gDNA that made up the material.

Per germline, CDR1 SGDLS and CDR2 YYNGEE. With 4 bases removed from V and 5 bases from J, the gap between germline ends came to 18 bases. The CDR3 runs to 15 residues. In the authors' methods: From reference gene primer amplification, estimates of nucleated cell counts were derived. Sequenced by immunoSEQ multiplex PCR; TCRdb stores in-frame clones only, minus some. V, J and clone size were drawn from that table, and D and trimming were deduced from the DNA. The sample shows some 250,000 clones, roughly 79% of them seen only once. V is TRBV9 and J is TRBJ2-5; D may be TRBD2 (7 bases). This TCR derives from a woman aged 55-75 years with active or convalescent COVID-19. Material for sequencing was peripheral blood. CDR3 nucleotide sequence: TGTGCCAGCAGCTCACTAGGGGGGGCCTGGGAGACCCAGTACTTC. Translating it yields CASSSLGGAWETQYF.